Here is one TCR beta chain with its context. Its antigen remains unidentified. The V segment lost 10 bases and the J segment 5 bases; nucleotides outside the gene matches: 6. The CDR3 consists of 12 residues. Germline V gene data show CDR1 as SNHLY and CDR2 as FYNNEI. The data originate from a study of cytomegalovirus exposure and HLA in healthy donors. Whole-study context: Genotyping showed roughly 81% of 398 donors falling in the Caucasian-associated ancestry cluster. Study-level points and caveats: Trimming of TCR beta V- and J-genes showed a link, identified in a later analysis, to a missense DCLRE1C variant.

The PCR used 60 Vbeta and 13 Jbeta primers. This table comes from immunoSEQ multiplex PCR, and its TCRdb copy is limited to in-frame clones, with some not included. The data show 98,000 or so clones, approximately 79% seen once. The TCR originated in a man aged 55 to 70 in good health and CMV-seropositive. The chain is built from TRBV2 and TRBJ2-5, with 8 bases identical to TRBD2. The sequenced sample was PBMCs. The CDR3 spells CATGTSGETQYF. The CDR3 DNA reads as TGTGCCACAGGGACTAGTGGGGAGACCCAGTACTTC.